The 13 T cell receptor beta chains below were found in one sample sequenced in a study of brain T cells in children with intractable seizures. Using immunoSEQ multiplex PCR, the repertoire was profiled, and TCRdb retains in-frame clones only, with some absent. The sample has 65,000 to 85,000 clones; about 92% are singletons. Sequenced material: peripheral blood, taken at surgery. These receptor sequences come from a boy under three years old with tuberous sclerosis and intractable seizures.

The chain recombines TRBV4-1 with TRBJ1-1; D gene ambiguous. CDR3 length equals 14 residues. Per the germline V gene, CDR1 is MGHRA and CDR2 is YSYEKL. Between the trimmed V and J ends, which lost 1 base and 5 bases, there was a span of 11 bases. The CDR3 DNA reads as TGCGCCAGCAGCCAAGGCCCGACACAAACTGAAGCTTTCTTT. Residues: CASSQGPTQTEAFF.

This clone has only one observation. This chain connects TRBV2 to TRBJ2-2; 9 nucleotides align to TRBD2. Losses at the gene ends were 4 bases for V and 4 bases for J; bases not matched to a gene: 7. CDR3 length: 16 amino acids. Per germline, CDR1 SNHLY and CDR2 FYNNEI. Here the CDR3 reads CASSVHSGGVTGELFF. Here the CDR3 DNA reads TGTGCCAGCAGTGTACATAGCGGGGGAGTCACCGGGGAGCTGTTTTTT.

A note on this clone: A much larger clone lies one base from this, so it may be a read error. V and J are TRBV19 and TRBJ1-2; 10 bases match TRBD1. This CDR3 has 14 amino acids. The germline V gene has CDR1 LNHDA and CDR2 SQIVND (reference sequence). V was pared by 9 bases and J by 4 bases, with 8 bases of the junction left unmatched. The CDR3 loop reads CASGPGQGSYGYTF. For the CDR3, the DNA is TGTGCCAGCGGACCGGGACAGGGGTCCTATGGCTACACCTTC.

In its sample, this clone was seen once. CDR3 nucleotides: TGTGCCAGCAGCTTAGTTAGCGGGAGGGGTCTGTTCTTC. Its protein is CASSLVSGRGLFF. V is TRBV7-9 and J is TRBJ2-1; 11 bases map to TRBD2. CDR3 length: 13 amino acids. Germline CDR1 and CDR2: SEHNR and FQNEAQ (reference sequence). V lost 1 base to trimming and J lost 15 bases; unmatched junction nucleotides: 5.

The J gene is TRBJ1-6, the V gene TRBV25-1; D call uncertain. With 5 bases removed from V and 0 bases from J, the gap between germline ends came to 8 bases. The germline V gene has CDR1 MGHDK and CDR2 SYGVNS. The CDR3 is 15 amino acids. The CDR3 DNA sequence: TGTGCCAGCAGTTTCGATAGCTCCTATAATTCACCCCTCCACTTT. Amino acids: CASSFDSSYNSPLHF.

The chain has TRBV28 and TRBJ1-2, with no clear D. The CDR3 covers 11 residues. The germline gives CDR1 MDHEN, CDR2 SYDVKM. V shed 7 bases and J shed 2 bases, with 5 bases lying between them. CDR3 sequence reads: CASKGNYGYTF. The CDR3, as DNA: TGTGCCAGCAAAGGGAACTATGGCTACACCTTC.

The chain combines TRBV6-5 with TRBJ1-1, with D possibly matching TRBD1 (5 bases). V gave up 5 bases and J gave up 6 bases, with 13 bases separating them. The CDR3 sequence is 13 residues long. Germline-derived CDR1 and CDR2 are MNHEY and SVGAGI. The CDR3 sequence is CASSPGLIAEAFF. CDR3 in DNA: TGTGCCAGCAGTCCAGGGCTGATAGCTGAAGCTTTCTTT.

The chain employs TRBV10-2 and TRBJ2-7, with D perhaps matching TRBD2 (5 bases). CDR1 is WSHSY, CDR2 SAAADI, per germline. The V end was cut by 4 bases, the J end by 3 bases, with 7 bases between. The CDR3 covers 12 residues. The CDR3 DNA follows: TGCGCCAGCAGTGCAACTAGCTACGAGCAGTACTTC. Translating gives CASSATSYEQYF.

The V call is TRBV11-2, the J call TRBJ2-7, with D possibly matching TRBD1 (6 bases). Deletions cut 1 base from V and 1 base from J, with 14 bases between. The CDR3 consists of 16 residues. The germline gives CDR1 SGHAT, CDR2 FQNNGV. CDR3 region: CASSLVAGAVSYEQYF. The CDR3 nucleotides are TGTGCCAGCAGCTTAGTGGCAGGGGCGGTGTCCTACGAGCAGTACTTC.

This chain joins TRBV12-3 or TRBV12-4 and TRBJ2-2, with unresolved D. This CDR3 comprises 12 residues. V was pared by 0 bases and J by 9 bases, with 5 bases between. The CDR3 spells CASSLAVRELFF. CDR3 nucleotide sequence: TGTGCCAGCAGTTTAGCGGTACGGGAGCTGTTTTTT.

The rearrangement links TRBV2 to TRBJ1-1, with TRBD1 matching over 7 bases. CDR1 is SNHLY, CDR2 FYNNEI, per germline. The CDR3 covers 17 residues. The V gene end was trimmed by 6 bases and the J gene end by 0 bases; junction bases not matched to a gene: 13. The CDR3 spells CASSRQGYYTMNTEAFF. The CDR3 region has the DNA TGTGCCAGCAGCCGACAGGGCTATTATACAATGAACACTGAAGCTTTCTTT.

The chain combines TRBV2 with TRBJ2-3; TRBD2 might be the D (6 bases). Trimming pared 7 bases from V and 2 bases from J, leaving 16 bases between. CDR1 and CDR2 (germline): SNHLY, FYNNEI. There are 15 residues in the CDR3. DNA for the CDR3: TGTGCCAGCAACGGGGAGGCCTACCACACAGATACGCAGTATTTT. Its translation is CASNGEAYHTDTQYF.

The chain recombines TRBV6-2 or TRBV6-3 with TRBJ2-5, with D tentatively TRBD1 (5 bases). The V end lost 5 bases, the J end lost 1 base, and 11 bases lay between the germline ends. This CDR3 has 14 amino acids. In germline, CDR1 is MNHEY, CDR2 SVGEGT. The CDR3 bases are TGTGCCAGCAGTAGACGGACAACCCAAGAGACCCAGTACTTC. Translation: CASSRRTTQETQYF.